Below, one T cell receptor (beta chain) is given with its context. Antigen specificity is unknown. Every one of the patients relapsed after autologous stem cell transplantation (brentuximab vedotin exposure was variable). Complete response, partial response or progressive disease made up the best responses. The data originate from a study of PD-1 blockade in classical Hodgkin lymphoma. Overall study context: Intravenous nivolumab at 3 mg/kg was given to patients every 2 weeks. Findings of the study overall: Exclusion was the outcome for patients who began nivolumab under 1 year after ASCT. Patients with a complete response exhibited baseline diversity comparable to newly diagnosed patients.

Libraries were prepared by immunoSEQ multiplex PCR; TCRdb keeps only in-frame clonotypes and omits some of them. Of about 58,000 clones detected, 85% to 95% appear once; the ten largest clones hold roughly a tenth. The V gene's germline CDR1 is SNHLY and CDR2 FYNNEI. J lost 8 bases, V lost 4 bases, and 16 bases had no gene match. This CDR3 comprises 18 residues. The sequence was obtained from a human donor with classical Hodgkin lymphoma. Material: peripheral blood mononuclear cells (PBMCs), obtained before the second cycle of nivolumab. This chain uses TRBV2 with TRBJ2-1; the match to TRBD2 covers 11 bases. The CDR3 region is CASSAIVLSSGGIDEQFF. The CDR3 DNA is TGTGCCAGCAGTGCCATCGTACTTTCTAGCGGGGGGATTGATGAGCAGTTCTTC.